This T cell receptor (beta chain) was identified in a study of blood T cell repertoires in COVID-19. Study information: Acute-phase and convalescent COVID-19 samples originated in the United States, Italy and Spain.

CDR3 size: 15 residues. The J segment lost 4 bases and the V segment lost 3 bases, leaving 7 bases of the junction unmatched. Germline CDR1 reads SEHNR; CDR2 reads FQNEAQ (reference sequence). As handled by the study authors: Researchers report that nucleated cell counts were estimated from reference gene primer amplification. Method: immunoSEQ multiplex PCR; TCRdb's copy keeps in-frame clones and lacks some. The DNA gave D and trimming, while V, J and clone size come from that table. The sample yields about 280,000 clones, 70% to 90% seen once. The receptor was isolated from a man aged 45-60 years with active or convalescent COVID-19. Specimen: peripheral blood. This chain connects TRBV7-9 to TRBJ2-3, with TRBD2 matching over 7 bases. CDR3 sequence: CASSFRGRDADTQYF. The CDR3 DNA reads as TGTGCCAGCAGCTTCCGAGGGAGGGACGCAGATACGCAGTATTTT.